The clone carrying this TCR beta chain was recorded at least ten times. What it recognizes is unknown. The data were obtained in a study of blood T cells in healthy people across ages. Findings and limits, study-wide: Roughly linear declines in TCR beta diversity per million T cells occurred with age.

It was with a sample-barcoded 5' primer and a J-beta primer mix that a second PCR of about 6 to 12 cycles was run. TCRdb analysed the 5' RACE reads with MiXCR anew, one entry per CDR3 protein. Here the sample spans 500,000 to 600,000 distinct CDR3 sequences, 27% being singletons. This clonotype was sampled from a woman aged 70 to 79 in good health. Source material: blood.

The CDR3 region has the DNA TGTGCCAGCAGCTTAGCCAGGGGATATAATTCACCCCTCCACTTT. Its translation is CASSLARGYNSPLHF. The chain carries TRBV11-3 and TRBJ1-6; a possible D gene is TRBD1 (6 bases). CDR1 is SGHNT, CDR2 YENEEA, per germline. The CDR3 totals 15 residues. V lost 1 base, J lost 4 bases, and 8 bases lay in between.